The entry below describes one T cell receptor beta chain. Its antigen is unknown. Sequencing templates came from extracted RNA that was reverse transcribed into cDNA. Data came from immunoSEQ multiplex PCR; TCRdb stores just in-frame clones and leaves some out. Of a few hundred thousand clones listed, 50% to 75% were seen once; the top ten hold about 0.89%. The treatment here: oral pan-JAK inhibitor, 5-10 mg twice daily. Germline V gene sequence: CDR1 SGHTA, CDR2 FQGNSA. Trimming stripped 3 bases from V and 6 bases from J, with 17 bases between. The length of the CDR3 is 15 residues. This sample is drawn from a study of CD8+ T cells in alopecia areata. Study overall: Affected scalp percentage determined the severity score of treated patients.

Study-wide points: There were also resident alphabeta T cells of normal skin sequenced in scalp samples. Shared TCR sequences were less clear between patients than in mice, possibly partly from HLA diversity. Having just one nonresponder leaves the connection between baseline CD8+ expansion and response unresolved.

This sample comprised CD4+ T cells sorted from blood, obtained around week 54, from a patient treated with tofacitinib. The receptor was isolated from a human donor with alopecia areata. The V and J genes are TRBV7-2 and TRBJ2-5, with D possibly being TRBD1 (6 bases). CDR3 protein: CASSLTGVWGKTQYF. CDR3 sequence (DNA): TGTGCCAGCAGCTTGACAGGCGTTTGGGGGAAGACCCAGTACTTC.